What follows describes a single TCR beta chain. Its target is not known. This entry is derived from a study of cytomegalovirus exposure and HLA in healthy donors. General observations from the study: A later analysis reportedly found fewer N-insertions in an Asian-associated ancestry cluster than the roughly 670-donor mean. Cytomegalovirus status was reportedly diagnosed by the classifier with high specificity and sensitivity.

CDR3 length: 12 amino acids. From germline, CDR1 is MDHEN and CDR2 SYDVKM. V lost 4 bases to trimming and J lost 7 bases, with 10 bases between them. PCR involved 60 Vbeta and 13 Jbeta primers. Method: immunoSEQ multiplex PCR; TCRdb's copy keeps in-frame clones and lacks some. The ten most abundant clones cover 0.9% to 1.4% of a sample with under 250,000 clones. The sequencing input was PBMCs. This sequence originates from a girl aged 2-10 years in good health and CMV-seropositive. The rearrangement uses TRBV28 and TRBJ1-1, with D unresolved. CDR3: CASSYQDIEAFF. For the CDR3, the DNA is TGTGCCAGCAGTTACCAGGATATTGAAGCTTTCTTT.